This is a list of T cell receptor beta chains from one sample in a study of identical twins. TCRdb re-analysed the 5' RACE reads in MiXCR, keeping a single row per CDR3 protein. This sample has some 500,000 distinct CDR3 sequences, with 9.5% to 10% found just once. These data were likewise used in another study, on yellow fever vaccine responses in identical twins.

Sequencing used PBMCs. These receptors were obtained from a woman younger than 30 in good health. Both conserved end residues are part of each CDR3. A D gene is named only where the DNA matches it firmly. Part of the rows lack a size; the others show once, few, many or a class for expanded clones.

J gene	V gene	D gene	clone size	CDR3 DNA	CDR3 protein
TRBJ2-7	TRBV7-2	.	many	TGTGCCAGCAGCTTAGACACTACCTACGAGCAGTACTTC	CASSLDTTYEQYF
TRBJ2-3	TRBV29-1	.	.	TGCAGCGTTGAAGAACTAGTTCTAGATACGCAGTATTTT	CSVEELVLDTQYF
TRBJ2-5	TRBV29-1	.	few	TGCAGCGTCGACAGCGGCGAGACCCAGTACTTC	CSVDSGETQYF
TRBJ2-1	TRBV6-1	TRBD2	.	TGTGCCAGCACTAAGCGGGGGGGCTCCTACAATGAGCAGTTCTTC	CASTKRGGSYNEQFF
TRBJ2-1	TRBV20-1	TRBD1	few	TGCAGTGCCCCGCCGGGGACAGGGGTCGGCAATGAGCAGTTCTTC	CSAPPGTGVGNEQFF
TRBJ2-7	TRBV5-1	TRBD2	.	TGCGCCAGCTCCATGGGAGCGGGAGGTTCGGGGGAGCAGTACTTC	CASSMGAGGSGEQYF
TRBJ2-7	TRBV6-1	.	few	TGTGCCAGCAGTGAATCCCCCAGCTACGAGCAGTACTTC	CASSESPSYEQYF
TRBJ2-7	TRBV12-3/TRBV12-4	TRBD1	.	TGTGCCAGCAGGAAGAATACAGGGGGCTACGAGCAGTACTTC	CASRKNTGGYEQYF
TRBJ2-5	TRBV7-2	TRBD2	few	TGTGCCAGCAGCAAGACTAGCGGGAGCGGCGAGACCCAGTACTTC	CASSKTSGSGETQYF
TRBJ2-7	TRBV20-1	TRBD2	.	TGCAGTGCTAGAGACGCTAGCGGGAGTAGGTACGAGCAGTACTTC	CSARDASGSRYEQYF
TRBJ1-1	TRBV12-3/TRBV12-4	.	many	TGTGCCAGCAAGGGACATTTGAACACTGAAGCTTTCTTT	CASKGHLNTEAFF
TRBJ2-7	TRBV11-2	.	many	TGTGCCAGCACCTCCCGGTACGAGCAGTACTTC	CASTSRYEQYF
TRBJ1-2	TRBV27	.	few	TGTGCCAGCAGGCCTCGGACCGTCTATGGCTACACCTTC	CASRPRTVYGYTF